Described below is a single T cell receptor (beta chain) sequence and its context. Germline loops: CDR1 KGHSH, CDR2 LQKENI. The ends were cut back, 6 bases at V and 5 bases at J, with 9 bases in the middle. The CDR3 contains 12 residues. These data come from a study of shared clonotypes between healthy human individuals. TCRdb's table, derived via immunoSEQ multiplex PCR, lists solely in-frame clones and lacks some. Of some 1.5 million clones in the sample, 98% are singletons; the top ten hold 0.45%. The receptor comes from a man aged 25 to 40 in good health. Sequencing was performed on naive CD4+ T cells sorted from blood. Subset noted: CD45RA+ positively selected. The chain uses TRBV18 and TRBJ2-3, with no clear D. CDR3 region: CASSLGQDTQYF. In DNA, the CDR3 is TGTGCCAGCTCTCTTGGTCAAGATACGCAGTATTTT.